This TCR beta chain was recovered during a study of OX40 agonist ivuxolimab in advanced cancers. Study-wide background: Treatment of patients was with ivuxolimab, an agonistic anti-OX40 (CD134) antibody.

Study-wide results and caveats: Expanded clones were, on average, more numerous in CD8+ T cells than in CD4+.

Between the trimmed V and J ends, which lost 0 bases and 7 bases, there was a span of 16 bases. The CDR3 runs 15 residues. From germline, CDR1 is SGHRS and CDR2 YFSETQ. To note about this clone: What it recognizes is unknown.

TCRdb keeps only in-frame clones here, not all; method: immunoSEQ multiplex PCR. Here the sample spans 45,000 or so clones, about 79% being singletons. A history of autoimmune disease or systemic immunosuppression excluded patients. J is TRBJ1-2 and V is TRBV5-1; D gene ambiguous. Specimen: CD4+ or CD8+ T cells sorted from blood, collected in a trial of the OX40 agonist ivuxolimab. This TCR was recovered from an adult with an advanced solid tumor such as melanoma, head and neck, liver or kidney cancer. CDR3 residues: CASSLERSRMGGYTF. The CDR3 coding sequence is TGCGCCAGCAGCTTGGAGCGGTCACGGATGGGTGGCTACACCTTC.